The 19 T cell receptor beta chains presented below share a single source sample, sequenced in a study of shared clonotypes between healthy human individuals. Profiling relied on immunoSEQ multiplex PCR, and the TCRdb table lists in-frame clones only, not all of them. The data show millions of clones, over 85% seen once. Sequences were obtained from naive CD4+ T cells from PBMCs. The subset: CD45RA+ positively selected. These receptors originate from a man in his late teens or twenties in good health. Some clones in this sample may be carry-over from other donors' samples.

The chain recombines TRBV28 with TRBJ2-2; TRBD1 might be the D (6 bases). Germline V lookup: CDR1 MDHEN, CDR2 SYDVKM. The CDR3 consists of 14 residues. V lost 8 bases and J 3 bases, leaving 13 bases between the germline ends. The CDR3 is CASGTAGDTGELFF. The CDR3 DNA sequence: TGTGCCAGCGGGACCGCAGGGGACACCGGGGAGCTGTTTTTT. Based on the CDR3 plus reference TRBV28 and TRBJ2-2, the full variable domain is DVKVTQSSRYLVKRTGEKVFLECVQDMDHENMFWYRQDPGLGLRLIYFSYDVKMKEKGDIPEGYSVSREKKERFSLILESASTNQTSMYLCASGTAGDTGELFFGEGSRLTVL.

The table lists this clone with a count of one. Other nucleotide sequences from this sample produce the same CDR3. The chain combines TRBV18 with TRBJ1-1; D ambiguous. V was pared by 2 bases and J by 2 bases, with 12 bases between. The CDR3 has 15 residues. Germline V gene sequence: CDR1 KGHSH, CDR2 LQKENI. The CDR3 coding sequence is TGTGCCAGCTCACCATCAGCAGGCGGAAACACTGAAGCTTTCTTT. Amino acids: CASSPSAGGNTEAFF.

The chain has TRBV29-1 and TRBJ2-1, with 8 bases matching TRBD2. CDR3 length equals 17 residues. CDR1 is SQVTM and CDR2 is ANQGSEA in the germline V gene. The V gene end was trimmed by 6 bases and the J gene end by 0 bases; junction bases not matched to a gene: 13. This chain's CDR3 is CSVPSSSGRSSYNEQFF. CDR3 DNA: TGCAGCGTCCCCTCCTCTAGCGGGCGAAGCTCCTACAATGAGCAGTTCTTC.

The rearrangement joins TRBV19 to TRBJ2-1; tentatively, D is TRBD2 (5 bases). The CDR3 runs 12 residues. Deletions cut 3 bases from V and 15 bases from J, with 15 bases between. Germline V gene data show CDR1 as LNHDA and CDR2 as SQIVND (reference sequence). CDR3 in DNA: TGTGCCAGTAGTATGGCCGGGAATACCCCGTTCTTC. Translated: CASSMAGNTPFF.

The rearrangement joins TRBV9 to TRBJ2-3; possibly TRBD2 for D (5 bases). The CDR3 has 15 residues. The V gene lost 0 bases and the J gene lost 3 bases, with 11 bases spanning the gap. From germline, CDR1 is SGDLS and CDR2 YYNGEE. The CDR3 coding sequence is TGTGCCAGCAGCGTAGGAGCGGTGGGAACAGATACGCAGTATTTT. Its protein product is CASSVGAVGTDTQYF.

The chain uses TRBV9 and TRBJ2-5; D is possibly TRBD2 (6 bases). Germline V lookup: CDR1 SGDLS, CDR2 YYNGEE. Trimming shortened V by 4 bases and J by 2 bases, and 12 bases separated the two germline ends. This CDR3 has 14 residues. The CDR3 region has the DNA TGTGCCAGCAGCCCTCATGGAGGGCAAGAGACCCAGTACTTC. Its translation is CASSPHGGQETQYF. Filled out from reference TRBV9 and TRBJ2-5, the complete variable domain reads DSGVTQTPKHLITATGQRVTLRCSPRSGDLSVYWYQQSLDQGLQFLIQYYNGEERAKGNILERFSAQQFPDLHSELNLSSLELGDSALYFCASSPHGGQETQYFGPGTRLLVL.

The chain is built from TRBV10-3 and TRBJ2-1; the D gene is possibly TRBD1 (5 bases). Per germline, CDR1 ENHRY and CDR2 SYGVKD. The CDR3 has 14 amino acids. V was cut by 8 bases and J by 5 bases, with 16 bases left in between. This CDR3 is CAIGAGYANNEQFF. For the CDR3, the DNA is TGTGCCATCGGGGCCGGGTACGCTAACAATGAGCAGTTCTTC.

The CDR3 bases are TGCGCCAGCAGCGCCACGTCCGGGACCGTAACCACCATATATTTT. Translation: CASSATSGTVTTIYF. The chain has TRBV5-1 and TRBJ1-3, with D perhaps TRBD1 (5 bases). The CDR3 totals 15 residues. Germline CDR1 is SGHRS and CDR2 is YFSETQ. V was cut by 4 bases and J by 9 bases, with 20 bases left in between.

The chain recombines TRBV28 with TRBJ2-1, with no clear D. Trimming took 2 bases from V and 10 from J, leaving 18 bases between them. This CDR3 contains 15 residues. The germline gives CDR1 MDHEN, CDR2 SYDVKM. The CDR3 bases are TGTGCCAGCAGTTTAAACCCCAGTGAGAATACCGAGCAGTTCTTC. Amino acid sequence: CASSLNPSENTEQFF.

CDR3 coding DNA: TGTGCCAGCAGCCCTTCCTCGGGACAGCCGTTTTTT. Amino acids: CASSPSSGQPFF. The chain joins TRBV5-8 to TRBJ1-4, with 7 bases aligning to TRBD1. The junction had 10 bases not matched to a gene; V was cut back by 4 bases and J by 16 bases. This CDR3 is built from 12 residues. Germline CDR1 SGHTS, CDR2 YDEGEE.

The chain is built from TRBV14 and TRBJ2-6; D gene uncertain. The CDR3 runs to 17 residues. Per the germline V gene, CDR1 is SGHDN and CDR2 is FVKESK. V gave up 0 bases and J gave up 0 bases, with 9 bases separating them. CDR3 nucleotide sequence: TGTGCCAGCAGCCAAGAGGTGCGGTTCTCTGGGGCCAACGTCCTGACTTTC. Protein sequence: CASSQEVRFSGANVLTF. The full variable domain, completed using reference TRBV14 and TRBJ2-6, is EAGVTQFPSHSVIEKGQTVTLRCDPISGHDNLYWYRRVMGKEIKFLLHFVKESKQDESGMPNNRFLAERTGGTYSTLKVQPAELEDSGVYFCASSQEVRFSGANVLTFGAGSRLTVL.

The V call is TRBV18, the J call TRBJ2-3, with D unclear. Germline CDR1 and CDR2: KGHSH and LQKENI. This CDR3 has 15 amino acids. Trimming cost V 2 bases and J 1 base, with 10 bases left between them. CDR3 nucleotides: TGTGCCAGCTCACCAGGGGAAGGGCGCACAGATACGCAGTATTTT. This sequence encodes CASSPGEGRTDTQYF. Together with reference TRBV18 and TRBJ2-3, the CDR3 gives the full variable domain: NAGVMQNPRHLVRRRGQEARLRCSPMKGHSHVYWYRQLPEEGLKFMVYLQKENIIDESGMPKERFSAEFPKEGPSILRIQQVVRGDSAAYFCASSPGEGRTDTQYFGPGTRLTVL.

This chain's CDR3 is CASSLGPAVFSGTQYF. CDR3 nucleotides: TGCGCCAGCAGCTTGGGCCCCGCAGTGTTTAGCGGTACGCAGTATTTT. This sequence joins TRBV5-1 and TRBJ2-3; perhaps TRBD2 as D (6 bases). The germline V gene has CDR1 SGHRS and CDR2 YFSETQ. The CDR3 loop spans 16 amino acids. Trimming took off 0 bases at V and 8 bases at J, with 19 bases between the two ends.

The V and J genes are TRBV6-1 and TRBJ1-3; a weak D match, TRBD1 (6 bases). Germline V lookup: CDR1 MNHNS, CDR2 SASEGT. This CDR3 comprises 15 residues. V was shortened by 8 bases and J by 0 bases, with 14 bases between the two germline ends. CDR3 sequence: CASQTGDISGNTIYF. For the CDR3, the DNA is TGTGCCAGCCAGACAGGAGACATCTCTGGAAACACCATATATTTT.

The chain combines TRBV5-1 with TRBJ2-5; D not certain. The CDR3 covers 15 residues. CDR1 and CDR2 from the germline V gene are SGHRS and YFSETQ. Deletions cut 1 base from V and 1 base from J, with 11 bases between. This CDR3 reads CASSLPQLIQETQYF. The CDR3 DNA sequence: TGCGCCAGCAGCTTGCCCCAACTCATCCAAGAGACCCAGTACTTC.

For this clone: Other DNA sequences in the sample encode the same CDR3. The chain links TRBV6-1 to TRBJ1-5; the D gene is possibly TRBD1 (5 bases). This CDR3 has 14 amino acids. Per the germline V gene, CDR1 is MNHNS and CDR2 is SASEGT. V lost 4 bases, J lost 0 bases, and 7 bases lay in between. This chain's CDR3 is CASSGQHSNQPQHF. Here the CDR3 DNA reads TGTGCCAGCAGTGGACAGCATAGCAATCAGCCCCAGCATTTT.

Notes on this clone: This sample also contains other DNA sequences that code for the same CDR3. The V call is TRBV10-3, the J call TRBJ1-2; D perhaps matches TRBD1 (5 bases). The CDR3 totals 13 residues. Germline CDR1 and CDR2: ENHRY and SYGVKD. Deletions cut 2 bases from V and 4 bases from J, with 8 bases between. The CDR3 spells CAISEGTGYGYTF. The CDR3 coding sequence is TGTGCCATCAGTGAGGGGACCGGCTATGGCTACACCTTC.

This chain connects TRBV28 to TRBJ1-1, with unresolved D. The germline V gene has CDR1 MDHEN and CDR2 SYDVKM. The CDR3 is made up of 11 amino acids. V was pared by 6 bases and J by 10 bases, with 12 bases between. The CDR3 loop reads CASRSFLGAFF. The CDR3 DNA is TGTGCCAGCAGAAGTTTCCTCGGAGCTTTCTTT.

The chain links TRBV30 to TRBJ2-7, with 8 positions matching TRBD1. This CDR3 is built from 11 residues. The junction had 3 bases not matched to a gene; V was cut back by 5 bases and J by 6 bases. Germline V gene lookup returns CDR1 GTSNPN and CDR2 SVGIG (reference sequence). CDR3 amino acids: CAWDDRGEQYF. The CDR3 DNA sequence: TGTGCCTGGGACGACAGGGGCGAGCAGTACTTC.